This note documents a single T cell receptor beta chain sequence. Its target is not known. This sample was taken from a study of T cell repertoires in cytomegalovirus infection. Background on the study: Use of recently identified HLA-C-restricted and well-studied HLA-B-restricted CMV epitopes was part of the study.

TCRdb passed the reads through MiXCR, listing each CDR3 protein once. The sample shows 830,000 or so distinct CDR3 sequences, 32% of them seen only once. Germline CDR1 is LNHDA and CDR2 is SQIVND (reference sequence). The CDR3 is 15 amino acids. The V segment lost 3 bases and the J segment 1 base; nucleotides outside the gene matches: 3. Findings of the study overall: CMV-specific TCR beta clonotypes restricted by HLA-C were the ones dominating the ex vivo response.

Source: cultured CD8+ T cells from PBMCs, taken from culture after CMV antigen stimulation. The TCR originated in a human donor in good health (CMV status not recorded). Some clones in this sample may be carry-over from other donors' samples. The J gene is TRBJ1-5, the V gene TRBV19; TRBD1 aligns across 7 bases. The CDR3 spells CASSINRGSNQPQHF. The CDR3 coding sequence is TGTGCCAGTAGTATCAACAGGGGCAGCAATCAGCCCCAGCATTTT.